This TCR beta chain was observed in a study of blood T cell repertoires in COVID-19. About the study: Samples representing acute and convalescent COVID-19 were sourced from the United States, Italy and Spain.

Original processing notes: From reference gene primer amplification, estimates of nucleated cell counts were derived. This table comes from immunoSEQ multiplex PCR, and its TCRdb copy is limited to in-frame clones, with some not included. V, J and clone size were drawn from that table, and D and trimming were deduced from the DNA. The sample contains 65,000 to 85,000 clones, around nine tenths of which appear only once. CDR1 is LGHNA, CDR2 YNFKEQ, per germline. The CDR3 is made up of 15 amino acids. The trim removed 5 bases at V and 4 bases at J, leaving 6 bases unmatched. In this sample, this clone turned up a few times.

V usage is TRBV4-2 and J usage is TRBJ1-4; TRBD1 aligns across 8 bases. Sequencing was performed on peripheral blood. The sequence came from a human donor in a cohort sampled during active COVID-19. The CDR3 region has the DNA TGTGCCAGCAGCGAAACCGGACAGGGTAATGAAAAACTGTTTTTT. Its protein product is CASSETGQGNEKLFF.